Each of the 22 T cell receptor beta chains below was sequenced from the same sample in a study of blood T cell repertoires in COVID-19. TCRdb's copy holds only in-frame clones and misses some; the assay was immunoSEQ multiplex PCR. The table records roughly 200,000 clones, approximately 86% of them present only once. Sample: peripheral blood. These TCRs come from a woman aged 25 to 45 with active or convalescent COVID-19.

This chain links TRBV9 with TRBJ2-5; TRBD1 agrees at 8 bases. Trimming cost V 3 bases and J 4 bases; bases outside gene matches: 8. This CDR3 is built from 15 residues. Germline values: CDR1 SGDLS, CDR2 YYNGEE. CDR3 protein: CASSAKDREPETQYF. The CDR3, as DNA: TGTGCCAGCAGCGCCAAGGACAGGGAGCCAGAGACCCAGTACTTC.

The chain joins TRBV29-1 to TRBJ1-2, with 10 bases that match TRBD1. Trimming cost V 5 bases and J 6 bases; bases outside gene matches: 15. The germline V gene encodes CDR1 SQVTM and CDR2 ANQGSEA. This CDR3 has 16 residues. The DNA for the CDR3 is TGCAGCGTTCTGGAGGGGGGACAGGGGAGTTTAGATGGCTACACCTTC. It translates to CSVLEGGQGSLDGYTF.

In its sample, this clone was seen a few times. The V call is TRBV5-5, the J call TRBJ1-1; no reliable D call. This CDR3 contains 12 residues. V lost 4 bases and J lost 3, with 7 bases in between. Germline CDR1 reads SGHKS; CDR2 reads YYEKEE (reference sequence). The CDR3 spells CASSPLDTEAFF. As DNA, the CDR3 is TGTGCCAGCAGCCCTCTCGACACTGAAGCTTTCTTT. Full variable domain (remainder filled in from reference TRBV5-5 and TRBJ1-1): DAGVTQSPTHLIKTRGQQVTLRCSPISGHKSVSWYQQVLGQGPQFIFQYYEKEERGRGNFPDRFSARQFPNYSSELNVNALLLGDSALYLCASSPLDTEAFFGQGTRLTVV.

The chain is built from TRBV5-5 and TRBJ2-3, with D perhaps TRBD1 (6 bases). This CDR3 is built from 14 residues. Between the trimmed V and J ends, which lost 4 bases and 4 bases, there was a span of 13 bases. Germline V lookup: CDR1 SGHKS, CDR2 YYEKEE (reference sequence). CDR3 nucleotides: TGTGCCAGCAGCGATGGTGGGGGCGCAGATACGCAGTATTTT. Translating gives CASSDGGGADTQYF.

CDR3 DNA: TGTGCCAGCAGGGCGACTAGCGGGAGTTACGAGCAGTACTTC. Its translation is CASRATSGSYEQYF. This chain links TRBV11-2 with TRBJ2-7; TRBD2 agrees at 12 bases. Germline CDR1 and CDR2: SGHAT and FQNNGV. CDR3 length: 14 amino acids. The V segment lost 6 bases and the J segment 4 bases; nucleotides outside the gene matches: 4.

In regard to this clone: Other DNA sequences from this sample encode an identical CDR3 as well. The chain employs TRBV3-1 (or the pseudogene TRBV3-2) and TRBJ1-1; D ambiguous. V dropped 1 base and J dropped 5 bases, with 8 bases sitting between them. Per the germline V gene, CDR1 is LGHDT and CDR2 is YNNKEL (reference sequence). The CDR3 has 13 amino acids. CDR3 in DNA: TGTGCCAGCAGCCAAGTGCGGGGAACTGAAGCTTTCTTT. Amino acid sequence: CASSQVRGTEAFF.

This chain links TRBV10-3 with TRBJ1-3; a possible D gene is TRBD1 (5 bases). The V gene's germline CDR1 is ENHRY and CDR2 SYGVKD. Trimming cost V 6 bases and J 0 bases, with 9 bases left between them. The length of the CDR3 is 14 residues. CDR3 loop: CAIRQVNSGNTIYF. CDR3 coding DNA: TGTGCCATCAGACAGGTGAACTCTGGAAACACCATATATTTT.

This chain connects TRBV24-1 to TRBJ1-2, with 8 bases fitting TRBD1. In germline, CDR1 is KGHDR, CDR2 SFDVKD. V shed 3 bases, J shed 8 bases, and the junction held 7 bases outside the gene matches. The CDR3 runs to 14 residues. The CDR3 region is CATSDPGQGEGYTF. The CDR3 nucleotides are TGTGCCACCAGTGATCCCGGACAGGGAGAGGGCTACACCTTC.

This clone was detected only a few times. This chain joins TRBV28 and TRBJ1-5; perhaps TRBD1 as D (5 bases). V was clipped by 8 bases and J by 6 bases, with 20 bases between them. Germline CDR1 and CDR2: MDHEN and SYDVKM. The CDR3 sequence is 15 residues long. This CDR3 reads CASCAPTASPQPQHF. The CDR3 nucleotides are TGTGCCAGCTGCGCGCCGACAGCCAGCCCTCAGCCCCAGCATTTT.

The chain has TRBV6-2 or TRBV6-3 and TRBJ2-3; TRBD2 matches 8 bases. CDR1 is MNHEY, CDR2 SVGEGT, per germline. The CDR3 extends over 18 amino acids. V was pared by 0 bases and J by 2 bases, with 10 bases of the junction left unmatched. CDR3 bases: TGTGCCAGCAGTTACTCGTTCGTACTAGCGGAGCCCACAGATACGCAGTATTTT. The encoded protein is CASSYSFVLAEPTDTQYF.

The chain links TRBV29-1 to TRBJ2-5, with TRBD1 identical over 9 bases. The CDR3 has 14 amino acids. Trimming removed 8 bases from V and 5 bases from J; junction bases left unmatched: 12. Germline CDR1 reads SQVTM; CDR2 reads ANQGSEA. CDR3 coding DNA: TGCAGCATACGTGGACAGGGGAGTTTTGAGACCCAGTACTTC. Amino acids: CSIRGQGSFETQYF.

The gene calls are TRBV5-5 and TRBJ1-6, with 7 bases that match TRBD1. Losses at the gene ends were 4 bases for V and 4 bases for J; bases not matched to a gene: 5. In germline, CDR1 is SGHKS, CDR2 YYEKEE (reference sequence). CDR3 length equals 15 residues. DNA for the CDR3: TGTGCCAGCAGCCCGACAGGGTCATATAATTCACCCCTCCACTTT. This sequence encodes CASSPTGSYNSPLHF.

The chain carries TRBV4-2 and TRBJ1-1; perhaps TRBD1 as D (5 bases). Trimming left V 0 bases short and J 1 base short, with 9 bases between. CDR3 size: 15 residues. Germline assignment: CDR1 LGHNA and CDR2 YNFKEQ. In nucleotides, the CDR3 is TGTGCCAGCAGCCAAGATCGGACATGGAACACTGAAGCTTTCTTT. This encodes CASSQDRTWNTEAFF.

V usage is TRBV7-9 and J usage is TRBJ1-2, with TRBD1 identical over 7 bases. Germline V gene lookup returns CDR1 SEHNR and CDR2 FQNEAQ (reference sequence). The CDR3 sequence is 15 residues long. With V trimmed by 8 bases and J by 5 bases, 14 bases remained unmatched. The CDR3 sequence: CASHRGNDGYYGYTF. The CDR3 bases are TGTGCCAGCCACAGGGGTAACGACGGTTATTATGGCTACACCTTC.

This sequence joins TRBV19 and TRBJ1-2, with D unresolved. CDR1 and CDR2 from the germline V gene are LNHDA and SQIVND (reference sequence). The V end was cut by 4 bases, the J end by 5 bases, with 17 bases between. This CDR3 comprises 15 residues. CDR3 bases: TGTGCCAGTAGTACTTTCTCGGGAGGAGCGTATGGCTACACCTTC. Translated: CASSTFSGGAYGYTF.

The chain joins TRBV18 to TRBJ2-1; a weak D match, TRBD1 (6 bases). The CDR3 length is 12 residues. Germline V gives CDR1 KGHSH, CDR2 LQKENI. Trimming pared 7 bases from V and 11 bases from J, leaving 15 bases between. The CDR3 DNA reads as TGTGCCAGCTTGGACAGAGAAGGTCAGCAGTTCTTC. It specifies CASLDREGQQFF.

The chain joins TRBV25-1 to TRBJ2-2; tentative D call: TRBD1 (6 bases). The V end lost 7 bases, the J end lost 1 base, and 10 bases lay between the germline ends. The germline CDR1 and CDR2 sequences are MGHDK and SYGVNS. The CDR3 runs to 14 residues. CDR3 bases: TGTGCCAGCAAGGGGGTAAAGAACACCGGGGAGCTGTTTTTT. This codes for CASKGVKNTGELFF.

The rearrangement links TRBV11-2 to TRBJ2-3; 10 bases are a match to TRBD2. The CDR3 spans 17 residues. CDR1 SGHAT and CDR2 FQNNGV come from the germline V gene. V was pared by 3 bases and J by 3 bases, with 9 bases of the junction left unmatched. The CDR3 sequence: CASSLRSSGRLTDTQYF. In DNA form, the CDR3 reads TGTGCCAGCAGCTTGAGGTCTAGCGGGAGACTAACAGATACGCAGTATTTT.

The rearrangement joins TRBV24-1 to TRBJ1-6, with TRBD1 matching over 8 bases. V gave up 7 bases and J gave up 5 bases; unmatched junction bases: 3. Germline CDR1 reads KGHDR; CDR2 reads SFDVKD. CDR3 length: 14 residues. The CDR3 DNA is TGTGCCACCAGGCAGGGGGCAAATAATTCACCCCTCCACTTT. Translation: CATRQGANNSPLHF.

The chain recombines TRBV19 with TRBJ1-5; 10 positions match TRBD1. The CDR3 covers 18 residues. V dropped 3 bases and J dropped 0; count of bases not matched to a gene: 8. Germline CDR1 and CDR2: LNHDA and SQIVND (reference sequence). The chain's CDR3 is CASSIWDRGVYSNQPQHF. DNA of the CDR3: TGTGCCAGTAGTATTTGGGACAGGGGCGTATATAGCAATCAGCCCCAGCATTTT.

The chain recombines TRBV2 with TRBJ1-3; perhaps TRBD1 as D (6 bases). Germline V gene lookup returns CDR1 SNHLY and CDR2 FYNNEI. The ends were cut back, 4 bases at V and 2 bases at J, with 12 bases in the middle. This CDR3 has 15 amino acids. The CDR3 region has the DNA TGTGCCAGCAGTGCACAGGGAAGGGCTGGAAACACCATATATTTT. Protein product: CASSAQGRAGNTIYF.

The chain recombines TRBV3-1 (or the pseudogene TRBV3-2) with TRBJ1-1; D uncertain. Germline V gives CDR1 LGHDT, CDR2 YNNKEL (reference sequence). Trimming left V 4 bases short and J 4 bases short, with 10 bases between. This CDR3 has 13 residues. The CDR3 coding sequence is TGTGCCAGCAGCCCCCTCCGGGGCACTGAAGCTTTCTTT. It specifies CASSPLRGTEAFF.